This TCR beta chain was captured by sequencing in a study of CD8 T cells in ankylosing spondylitis. TCRdb fed the 5' RACE reads into MiXCR, producing one record per CDR3 protein. Of 180,000 or so distinct CDR3 sequences detected, around 10% appear once; the ten largest clones hold 25% to 30%. The germline V gene has CDR1 KGHDR and CDR2 SFDVKD. V lost 8 bases and J lost 7; bases outside the gene matches: 17. This CDR3 region has 17 residues. This clonotype appeared many times. The source of this sequence is a male donor with ankylosing spondylitis or in good health (not recorded which). The specimen sequenced was blood, either unsorted or a sorted T cell fraction (not recorded which). The V and J genes are TRBV24-1 and TRBJ2-1; 9 nucleotides agree with TRBD1. The CDR3 coding sequence is TGTGCCACCACCCGAGGGGGAGCACAGGGGGCGAAGAATGAGCAGTTCTTC. Protein: CATTRGGAQGAKNEQFF.